Included here is one TCR beta chain sequence, with context. The sample holds many counts of this clone. Its antigen is unknown. One base away there is no much larger clone; base qualities are not given. The identical CDR3 is also encoded by other nucleotide sequences in the sample. In total, approximately 700 healthy bone marrow donors made up the cohort. Cohort members were all nominally healthy when sampled, although unrecorded immune exposures were likely present. The donor was CMV seronegative and belonged to the group of 350 to 400 seronegative cohort members. Every donor gave a peripheral blood sample, and the peripheral blood mononuclear cells from that sample were used for TCR beta sequencing. Genomic DNA extraction from the blood cell samples was performed with the Qiagen DNeasy Blood Extraction Kit. From a lookup of the germline V gene, CDR1 and CDR2 are MRHNA and SNTAGT. The CDR3 goes from the cysteine to the phenylalanine over 15 residues. Only the CDR3 portion is preserved as DNA: 45 bases, with reading frame beginning at the first base. V and J are trimmed by 0 bases and 2 bases, and the gene matches miss 0 bases of the junction.

Receptor libraries were prepared by the immunoSEQ multiplex PCR assay. The multiplex PCR relied on a mix of 60 forward primers for TCR Vbeta segments and 13 reverse primers for TCR Jbeta segments. Amplification of the CDR3 region of rearranged TCR beta genes was performed with a multiplex PCR assay on genomic DNA. The amplified TCR beta libraries were sequenced on the Illumina HiSeq System as 87-base-pair reads. For the original study's pipeline: Across the 640 or so repertoires, a later analysis counted 80 million or so unique TCR beta chains, some 11 million of which were shared by at least two donors. A nearest-neighbor algorithm error-corrected the raw reads and collapsed the reads into unique sequences, merging closely related sequences to remove PCR and sequencing errors. CDR3 sequences were aligned to IMGT reference sequences to assign V, D and J gene segments. For a sequence to be retained, at least a six-nucleotide match to both a V gene segment and a J gene segment was required. A rearrangement was called productive if the CDR3 had no stop codons and remained in frame with V and J, and every other rearrangement was called non-productive. CDR3 was defined by IMGT convention, running from the second conserved V-encoded cysteine to the conserved J-encoded phenylalanine. The earlier analysis of 500 to 750 of the donors excluded any sequence lacking an unambiguous match to a single V gene segment. An earlier analysis of a few hundred of the donors called V segments functional above 56.7% productive rearrangements and segregating when the between-donor standard deviation exceeded 5%. A statistical classification framework was developed to diagnose cytomegalovirus status using the catalog of TCR beta chain sequences. In a later analysis, V and J genes were assigned by comparing TCR nucleotide sequences against IMGT/GENE-DB human TR gene sequences. In a later analysis, CDR3 sequences and most-parsimonious VDJ recombination scenarios were assigned using the TCRdist pipeline. In a later analysis, each TCR beta chain was defined by its CDR3 amino acid sequence together with its V-gene family, and reads lacking a unique V-gene family were excluded. A later analysis removed 592 highly shared, low-generation-probability nucleotide sequences to deal with suspected cross-contamination and a sequencing artifact. A later analysis calculated a clonal expansion index for each public chain from normalized within-repertoire ranks of inferred template counts. A later analysis computed generation probabilities with a VDJ recombination model fitted to out-of-frame rearrangements, and checked the results against IGoR. A later analysis scored TCR-TCR, TCR-HLA and TCR-CMV co-occurrence with hypergeometric tests, applying a repertoire-size bias correction to TCR pairs. False discovery rates were estimated in a later analysis by permuting HLA or CMV assignments 20 times. In a later analysis, co-occurring TCRs were grouped with DBSCAN, and TCRdist sequence similarity was added when clustering was performed within HLA-allele-positive subsets. Repertoires with fewer than 30,000 or more than 120,000 public chains, plus five repertoires with anomalous nucleotide sharing, were excluded from co-occurrence clustering. TCRdb limited this immuneACCESS table to in-frame rearrangements with V and J called. A share of clones is missing; checked studies link under half to unresolved V genes, and the rest is unexplained. V and J calls and clone size are given by that table; D and trimming were obtained from the DNA. The sample yields about 160,000 clones; around 80% were counted once. Jointly, the top ten make up 1.9% of the sample.

The data were taken from a study of cytomegalovirus exposure and HLA in healthy donors (dated by TCRdb to 2015 to 2018). Notes on the research overall: According to an earlier analysis of 450 to 650 of the donors, roughly 180 million T cells yielded 100 million or so unique TCR beta sequences and 276 Gb of sequence data. A later genetic analysis used genome-wide SNP genotypes for about 65% of the 666 donors, treating that subset as a discovery cohort. On average, 235,054 unique TCR beta nucleotide sequences were sequenced per donor among 398 genotyped donors of the cohort, with 15% to 20% of those sequences being non-productive. Among the approximately 430 genotyped donors, more than 70% belonged to the genetic ancestry cluster associated with self-reported Caucasian donors. Every repertoire in the discovery cohort had been generated on one and the same sequencing platform. Alongside the repertoire data, information on donor age, sex, ethnicity and CMV serostatus was compiled. Using immunosequencing, the study profiled T cell repertoires from 550 to 750 subjects and related those repertoires to cytomegalovirus serostatus. A later analysis re-analyzed previously published TCR beta repertoires from about 600 donors and added high-resolution HLA genotyping to study TCR occurrence patterns. HLA typing covered class I and class II loci at four-digit resolution. To predict cytomegalovirus infection status, the study brought together high-throughput TCR immunosequencing, statistical association of individual TCRs with disease status, and machine learning. The number of typed donors differed by locus: about 620-640 for A, B, C, DRB1 and DQB1; 500 to 550 for DQA1; 600 to 610 for DPA1; and about 470 for DPB1. Several DR-DQ haplotypes were treated as single units for association and clustering because of strong linkage in the cohort. To decide whether each TCR beta V gene segment behaved as functional or pseudogenic, an earlier analysis of 587 of the donors relied on high-throughput TCR beta sequencing. The study aimed to test whether cataloging public T cell receptors could reveal signatures of past pathogen exposure. Along with the roughly 670-subject first cohort, a separate validation cohort of some 130 different subjects was used. An early release that covered around 590 HLA-typed donors contained about 300 gigabases of sequencing data and 65 million to 100 million unique TCR sequences. The later analysis used no new phenotypic data to find candidate immune exposures, relying instead on TCR beta sequences and their occurrence across donors.

Points the paper makes about the study in general: In this cohort, only TCR beta chains were sequenced, and detectable features were limited by the absence of alpha or paired-chain data. Cytomegalovirus status was reported to be diagnosed by the classifier with high specificity and sensitivity in both the original and validation cohorts. Because counts were too low, under 20 rarely observed V segments, including chromosome 9 orphons, were left out of the earlier analysis of 500 to 650 of the donors. When HLA alleles, especially DR and DQ, strongly co-occurred, attributing TCR associations to individual alleles was difficult. A further reported finding was that TCR beta sequences accurately predicted the HLA-A and HLA-B alleles for most subjects in the first cohort. The authors suggested that the approach could potentially be generalized to other disease states and immunological phenotypes. Three of the identified cytomegalovirus-associated TCR beta chains were confirmed in vitro to be specific for cytomegalovirus antigens. V-gene and J-gene trimming of TCR beta chains was associated with a missense DCLRE1C variant in a later genetic analysis, and the association was replicated in an independent cohort. In a later analysis, TCR association rates were found to vary across HLA loci, with the most associated TCRs seen for DRB1 alleles and the fewest for HLA-C alleles. In an earlier analysis of some 550 of the donors, most TCR beta V segments were observed in productive rearrangements about 87% or about 30% of the time, broadly matching IMGT annotations. Because some donors lacked HLA typing at each locus, the association tests relied only on the typed subset. Sequencing depth was assumed to be roughly uniform across donors in the presence/absence analyses, though that assumption may not hold. Several of the top co-occurrence clusters appeared to be linked to parvovirus B19, influenza, CMV and Epstein-Barr virus, according to a later analysis. CMV serostatus was the only immune exposure information available for the cohort. The study listed 150 to 200 TCR beta chains as associated with cytomegalovirus. Most TCR sequences were observed very rarely across donors, whereas some public TCRs were present in many individuals. Linkage disequilibrium might explain the correlated functional status among segregating V segments, but an unknown experimental factor could not be ruled out. A later analysis found that HLA-associated TCR beta chains were more clonally expanded and had lower generation probabilities than equally common non-associated chains. Specific HLA alleles were associated with some 15,000 TCR beta sequences at a false discovery rate of 0.05 in a later analysis. According to a later analysis, most CMV-associated TCR beta chains appeared to be HLA-restricted, and the HLA associations seemed to be driven largely by CMV exposure. The 87-base-pair reads could not distinguish some IMGT-functional V segments, including TRBV6-2 and TRBV6-3, so those segments were excluded. A group of highly shared sequence variants was considered likely to be a technical artifact of the sequencing pipeline. According to a later genetic analysis, donors in an Asian-associated ancestry cluster had fewer N-insertions in productive TCRs than the approximately 630-donor mean.

Sequencing was performed on PBMCs. The sequence links TRBV6-4 to TRBJ2-1; TRBD2 aligns with 8 central bases. This clonotype was sampled from a man between 18 and 29 years old in good health and CMV-seronegative. The CDR3 region has the sequence CASSDSAGAYNEQFF. Read as DNA, the sequence is TGTGCCAGCAGTGACTCAGCGGGAGCCTACAATGAGCAGTTCTTC.